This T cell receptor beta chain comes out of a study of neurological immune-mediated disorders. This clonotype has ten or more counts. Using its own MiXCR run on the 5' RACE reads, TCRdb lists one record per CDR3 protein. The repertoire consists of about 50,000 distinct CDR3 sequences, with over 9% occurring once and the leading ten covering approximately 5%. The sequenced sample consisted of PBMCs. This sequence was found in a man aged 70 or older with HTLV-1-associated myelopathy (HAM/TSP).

The DNA for the CDR3 is TGCAGTGCTAGAGACAGGGGGCTCTGGGAGCAGTACTTC. It encodes CSARDRGLWEQYF. This chain uses TRBV20-1 with TRBJ2-7; 8 nucleotides line up with TRBD1. V was pared by 0 bases and J by 7 bases, with 5 bases of the junction left unmatched. The CDR3 has 13 residues. Per the germline V gene, CDR1 is DFQATT and CDR2 is SNEGSKA (reference sequence).